This TCR beta chain stems from a study of OX40 agonist ivuxolimab in advanced cancers. About the study: With ivuxolimab, an agonistic anti-OX40 (CD134) antibody, patients were treated. It was permissible to have had prior anti-PD-1, anti-PD-L1 or anti-CTLA-4 therapy, and around 40% had some.

The CDR3 is 16 residues long. Germline V gene lookup returns CDR1 SGHTA and CDR2 FQGTGA. Between the trimmed V and J ends, which lost 4 bases and 2 bases, there was a span of 14 bases. Assay: immunoSEQ multiplex PCR; the TCRdb copy retains only in-frame clones and omits some. The sample includes around 35,000 clones, approximately 78% seen only once; the top ten take around 20%. The specimen comprised CD4+ or CD8+ T cells sorted from blood, sampled in a trial of the OX40 agonist ivuxolimab. This chain uses TRBV7-3 with TRBJ2-2; tentatively, D is TRBD2 (6 bases). The TCR sequence derives from an adult with an advanced solid tumor such as melanoma, head and neck, liver or kidney cancer. This CDR3 reads CASSSGTGLNTGELFF. CDR3 sequence (DNA): TGTGCCAGCAGCTCAGGCACGGGACTCAACACCGGGGAGCTGTTTTTT.